This T cell receptor beta chain was found in a study of T cell responses to AZD1222 COVID-19 vaccine. Study-wide findings and caveats: Scientists sampled the repertoires only once the peak T cell response had passed.

The assay was immunoSEQ multiplex PCR, and TCRdb's table has in-frame clones only and misses some. This table holds 150,000 to 200,000 clones, 90% found once. Between the trimmed V and J ends, which lost 2 bases and 7 bases, there was a span of 10 bases. CDR3 length equals 13 residues. CDR1 is SGHKS, CDR2 YYEKEE, per germline (reference sequence). This clone was detected only once. Its antigen is unknown. The chain is built from TRBV5-5 and TRBJ1-3; D possibly corresponds to TRBD1 (6 bases). The input for sequencing was peripheral blood, taken 28 days after the second AZD1222 dose. This TCR came from an adult who received the AZD1222 COVID-19 vaccine. CDR3 sequence (DNA): TGTGCCAGCAGCTTCGTACAGGGCAACACCATATATTTT. Translated, it gives CASSFVQGNTIYF.